This T cell receptor beta chain was sequenced during a study of Tregs in tolerant kidney transplant recipients. Related graft donors supplied nonmyeloablative bone marrow transplants, and mixed chimerism was transient. Thawed PBMCs were FACS-sorted into unstimulated CD4+CD25+CD127- regulatory T cells, CD4+CD25- non-regulatory cells, CD4 and CD8 cells. The repertoire was sequenced with immunoSEQ multiplex PCR; TCRdb's copy has only in-frame clones and lacks some. Seen in this sample are approximately 15,000 clones; the ten most common clones hold 27%. Concerning this clone itself: Antigen unknown.

General study points: No direct test of biological reproducibility was done here. Changing PCR primers prevented nucleotide comparison between some patients' samples. Few patients were studied, so findings need validation in larger groups.

The sequences come from CD8+ T cells from blood (PBMCs), collected 6 months after the transplant. This receptor was obtained from a human patient who received a combined kidney and bone marrow transplant. Some T cells may originate from the graft donor.

The covered CDR3 bases are TGTGCCAGCAGCCTCTCGATGGCTTGGACAGATACG. Amino acids: CASSLSMAWTDT. The full CDR3 protein is CASSLSMAWTDTQYF. The rearrangement uses TRBV7-2 and TRBJ2-3; no firm D call. The read ends 3 residues before the CDR3 terminus; that terminus is restored from the germline J gene. V shed 5 bases and J shed 3 bases, with 15 bases lying between them. This CDR3 comprises 15 residues. Germline CDR1 SGHTA, CDR2 FQGNSA.